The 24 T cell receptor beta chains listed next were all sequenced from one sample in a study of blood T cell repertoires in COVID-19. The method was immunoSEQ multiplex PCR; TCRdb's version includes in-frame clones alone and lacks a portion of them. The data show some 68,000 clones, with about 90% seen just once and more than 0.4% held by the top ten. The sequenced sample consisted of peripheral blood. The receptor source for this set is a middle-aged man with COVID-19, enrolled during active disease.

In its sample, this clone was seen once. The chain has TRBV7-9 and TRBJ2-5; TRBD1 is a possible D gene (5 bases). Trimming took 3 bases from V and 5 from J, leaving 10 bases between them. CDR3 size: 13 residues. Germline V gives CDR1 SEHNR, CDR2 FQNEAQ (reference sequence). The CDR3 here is CASSFPNRETQYF. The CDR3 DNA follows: TGTGCCAGCAGCTTCCCCAACAGGGAGACCCAGTACTTC.

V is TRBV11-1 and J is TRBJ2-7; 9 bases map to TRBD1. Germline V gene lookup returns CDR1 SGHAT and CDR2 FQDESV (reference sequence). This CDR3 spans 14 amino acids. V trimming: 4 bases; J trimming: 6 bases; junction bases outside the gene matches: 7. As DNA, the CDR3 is TGTGCCAGCAGCTGGGACAGGGAGGTATCCGAGCAGTACTTC. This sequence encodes CASSWDREVSEQYF.

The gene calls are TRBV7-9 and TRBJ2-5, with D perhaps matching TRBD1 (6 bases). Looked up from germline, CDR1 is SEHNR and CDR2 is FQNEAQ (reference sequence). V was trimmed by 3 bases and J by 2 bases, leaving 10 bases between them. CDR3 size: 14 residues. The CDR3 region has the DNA TGTGCCAGCAGCTTCGCGACAGGACAAGAGACCCAGTACTTC. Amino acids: CASSFATGQETQYF.

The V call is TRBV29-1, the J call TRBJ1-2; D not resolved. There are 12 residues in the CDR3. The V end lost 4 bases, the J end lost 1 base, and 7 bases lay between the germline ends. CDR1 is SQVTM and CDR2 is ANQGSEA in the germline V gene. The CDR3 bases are TGCAGCGTTGGTACGGTTAACTATGGCTACACCTTC. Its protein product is CSVGTVNYGYTF.

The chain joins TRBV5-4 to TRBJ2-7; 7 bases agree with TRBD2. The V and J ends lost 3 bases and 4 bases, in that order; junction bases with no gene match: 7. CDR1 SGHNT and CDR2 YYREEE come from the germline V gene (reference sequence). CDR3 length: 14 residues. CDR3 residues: CASSSWGGKYEQYF. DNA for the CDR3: TGTGCCAGCAGCTCCTGGGGGGGGAAGTACGAGCAGTACTTC.

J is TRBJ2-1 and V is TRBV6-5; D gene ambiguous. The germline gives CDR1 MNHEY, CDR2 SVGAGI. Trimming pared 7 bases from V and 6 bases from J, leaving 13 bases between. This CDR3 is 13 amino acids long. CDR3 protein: CASTTNPANEQFF. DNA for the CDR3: TGTGCCAGCACCACAAACCCCGCCAATGAGCAGTTCTTC.

The CDR3 nucleotides are TGTGCCAGCAGTGACAGGAGCTCCTATAATTCACCCCTCCACTTT. This translates into CASSDRSSYNSPLHF. The rearrangement links TRBV6-4 to TRBJ1-6; no firm D call. The V end was cut by 2 bases, the J end by 0 bases, with 5 bases between. Per germline, CDR1 MRHNA and CDR2 SNTAGT. CDR3 length equals 15 residues.

The CDR3 DNA reads as TGTGCCAGCAGCCTACAGGGTTCCTACAATGAGCAGTTCTTC. Protein sequence: CASSLQGSYNEQFF. The rearrangement joins TRBV7-3 to TRBJ2-1; weak D call: TRBD1 (6 bases). The germline V gene has CDR1 SGHTA and CDR2 FQGTGA. V was pared by 5 bases and J by 1 base, with 9 bases between. The CDR3 spans 14 residues.

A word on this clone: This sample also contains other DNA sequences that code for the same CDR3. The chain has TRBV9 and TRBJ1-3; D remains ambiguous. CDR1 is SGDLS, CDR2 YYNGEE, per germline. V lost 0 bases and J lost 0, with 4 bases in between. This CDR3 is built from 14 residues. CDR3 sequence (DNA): TGTGCCAGCAGCGTAGGTAGCTCTGGAAACACCATATATTTT. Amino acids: CASSVGSSGNTIYF. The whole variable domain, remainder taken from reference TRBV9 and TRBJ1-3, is DSGVTQTPKHLITATGQRVTLRCSPRSGDLSVYWYQQSLDQGLQFLIQYYNGEERAKGNILERFSAQQFPDLHSELNLSSLELGDSALYFCASSVGSSGNTIYFGEGSWLTVV.

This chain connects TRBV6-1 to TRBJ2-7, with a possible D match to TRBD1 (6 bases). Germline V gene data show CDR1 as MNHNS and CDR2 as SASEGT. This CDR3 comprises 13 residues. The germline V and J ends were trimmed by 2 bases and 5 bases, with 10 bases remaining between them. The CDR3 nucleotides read TGTGCCAGCAGTGAATCGGACAGCCACGAGCAGTACTTC. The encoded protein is CASSESDSHEQYF.

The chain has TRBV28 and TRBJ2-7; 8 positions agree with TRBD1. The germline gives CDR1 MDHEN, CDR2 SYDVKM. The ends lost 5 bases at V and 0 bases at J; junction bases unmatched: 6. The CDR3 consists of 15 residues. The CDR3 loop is CASSPSGQVSYEQYF. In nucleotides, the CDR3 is TGTGCCAGCAGTCCATCGGGACAGGTCTCCTACGAGCAGTACTTC.

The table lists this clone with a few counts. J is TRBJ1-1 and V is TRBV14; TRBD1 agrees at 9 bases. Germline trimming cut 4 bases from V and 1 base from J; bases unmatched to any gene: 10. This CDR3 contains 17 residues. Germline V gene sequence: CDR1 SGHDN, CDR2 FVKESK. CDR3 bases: TGTGCCAGCAGCCCTCGTCCCGGGACAGGGACGAACACTGAAGCTTTCTTT. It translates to CASSPRPGTGTNTEAFF.

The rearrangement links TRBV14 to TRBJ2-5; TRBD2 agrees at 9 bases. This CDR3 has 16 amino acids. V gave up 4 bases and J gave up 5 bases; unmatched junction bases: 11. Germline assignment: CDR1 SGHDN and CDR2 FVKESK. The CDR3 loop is CASSLGAGGGVETQYF. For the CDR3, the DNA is TGTGCCAGCAGCCTCGGAGCGGGAGGAGGCGTTGAGACCCAGTACTTC.

CDR3 nucleotides: TGCGCCAGCAGCCAACTCCCGGGACAGCAAGAGACCCAGTACTTC. Its translation: CASSQLPGQQETQYF. The rearrangement joins TRBV4-3 to TRBJ2-5, with 7 positions matching TRBD1. With 2 bases clipped from V and 2 bases from J, the junction kept 5 bases outside the gene matches. Germline values: CDR1 LGHNA, CDR2 YSLEER. The CDR3 has 15 residues.

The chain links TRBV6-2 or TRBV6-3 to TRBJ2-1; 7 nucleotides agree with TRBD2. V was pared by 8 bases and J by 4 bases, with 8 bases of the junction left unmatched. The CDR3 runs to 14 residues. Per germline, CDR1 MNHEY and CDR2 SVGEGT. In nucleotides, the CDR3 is TGTGCCAGCGGTTTCTCTAGCGGTTACAATGAGCAGTTCTTC. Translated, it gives CASGFSSGYNEQFF.

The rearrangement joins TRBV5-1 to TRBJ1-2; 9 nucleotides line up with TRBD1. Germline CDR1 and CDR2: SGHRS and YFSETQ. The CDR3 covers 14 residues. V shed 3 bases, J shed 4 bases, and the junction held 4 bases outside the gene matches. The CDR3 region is CASSSDRGGYGYTF. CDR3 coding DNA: TGCGCCAGCAGCTCGGACAGGGGAGGCTATGGCTACACCTTC.

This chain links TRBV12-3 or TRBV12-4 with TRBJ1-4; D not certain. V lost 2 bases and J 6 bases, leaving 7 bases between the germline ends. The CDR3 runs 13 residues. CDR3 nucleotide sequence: TGTGCCAGCAGTTTATTCCAGTATGAAAAACTGTTTTTT. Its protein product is CASSLFQYEKLFF.

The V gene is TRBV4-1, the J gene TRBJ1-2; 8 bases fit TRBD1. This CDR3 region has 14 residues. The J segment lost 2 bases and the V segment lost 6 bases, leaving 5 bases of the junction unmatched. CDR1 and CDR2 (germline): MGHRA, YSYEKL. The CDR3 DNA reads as TGCGCCAGCAGACAGGACAGGGAGAACTATGGCTACACCTTC. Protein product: CASRQDRENYGYTF.

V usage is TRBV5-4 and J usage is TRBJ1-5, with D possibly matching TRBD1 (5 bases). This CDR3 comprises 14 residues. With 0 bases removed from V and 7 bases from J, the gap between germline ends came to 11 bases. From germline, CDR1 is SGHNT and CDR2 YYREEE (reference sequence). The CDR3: CASSLGGGDQPQHF. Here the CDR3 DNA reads TGTGCCAGCAGCTTGGGCGGGGGGGACCAGCCCCAGCATTTT.

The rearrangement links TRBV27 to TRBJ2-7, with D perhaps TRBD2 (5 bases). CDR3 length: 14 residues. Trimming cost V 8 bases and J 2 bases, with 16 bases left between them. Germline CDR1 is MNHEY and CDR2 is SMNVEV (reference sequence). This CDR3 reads CASGYSGGAYEQYF. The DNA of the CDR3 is TGTGCCAGCGGCTACAGCGGAGGAGCCTACGAGCAGTACTTC.

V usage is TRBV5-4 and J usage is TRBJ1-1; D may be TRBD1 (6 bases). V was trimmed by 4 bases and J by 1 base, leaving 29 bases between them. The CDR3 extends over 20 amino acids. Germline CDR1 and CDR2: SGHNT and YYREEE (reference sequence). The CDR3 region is CASSRPNSLEFGQTNTEAFF. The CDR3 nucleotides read TGTGCCAGCAGCCGTCCGAATAGCTTGGAGTTTGGACAGACGAACACTGAAGCTTTCTTT.

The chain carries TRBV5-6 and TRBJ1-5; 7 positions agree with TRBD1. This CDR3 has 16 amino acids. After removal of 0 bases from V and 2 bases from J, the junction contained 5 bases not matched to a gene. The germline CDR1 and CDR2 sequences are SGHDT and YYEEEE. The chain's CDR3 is CASSLAGQVGNQPQHF. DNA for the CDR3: TGTGCCAGCAGCTTGGCCGGACAGGTCGGCAATCAGCCCCAGCATTTT.

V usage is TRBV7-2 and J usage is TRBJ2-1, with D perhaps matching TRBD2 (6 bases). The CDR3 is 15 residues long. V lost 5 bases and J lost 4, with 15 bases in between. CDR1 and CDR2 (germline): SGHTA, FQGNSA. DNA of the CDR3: TGTGCCAGCAGCCCGGACTACAGTTTTTACAATGAGCAGTTCTTC. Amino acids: CASSPDYSFYNEQFF.

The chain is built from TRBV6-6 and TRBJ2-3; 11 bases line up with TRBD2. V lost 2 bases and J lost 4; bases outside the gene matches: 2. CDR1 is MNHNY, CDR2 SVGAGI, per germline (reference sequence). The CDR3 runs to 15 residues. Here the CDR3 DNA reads TGTGCCAGCAGTTACATACTAGCGGGAGCAGATACGCAGTATTTT. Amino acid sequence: CASSYILAGADTQYF.